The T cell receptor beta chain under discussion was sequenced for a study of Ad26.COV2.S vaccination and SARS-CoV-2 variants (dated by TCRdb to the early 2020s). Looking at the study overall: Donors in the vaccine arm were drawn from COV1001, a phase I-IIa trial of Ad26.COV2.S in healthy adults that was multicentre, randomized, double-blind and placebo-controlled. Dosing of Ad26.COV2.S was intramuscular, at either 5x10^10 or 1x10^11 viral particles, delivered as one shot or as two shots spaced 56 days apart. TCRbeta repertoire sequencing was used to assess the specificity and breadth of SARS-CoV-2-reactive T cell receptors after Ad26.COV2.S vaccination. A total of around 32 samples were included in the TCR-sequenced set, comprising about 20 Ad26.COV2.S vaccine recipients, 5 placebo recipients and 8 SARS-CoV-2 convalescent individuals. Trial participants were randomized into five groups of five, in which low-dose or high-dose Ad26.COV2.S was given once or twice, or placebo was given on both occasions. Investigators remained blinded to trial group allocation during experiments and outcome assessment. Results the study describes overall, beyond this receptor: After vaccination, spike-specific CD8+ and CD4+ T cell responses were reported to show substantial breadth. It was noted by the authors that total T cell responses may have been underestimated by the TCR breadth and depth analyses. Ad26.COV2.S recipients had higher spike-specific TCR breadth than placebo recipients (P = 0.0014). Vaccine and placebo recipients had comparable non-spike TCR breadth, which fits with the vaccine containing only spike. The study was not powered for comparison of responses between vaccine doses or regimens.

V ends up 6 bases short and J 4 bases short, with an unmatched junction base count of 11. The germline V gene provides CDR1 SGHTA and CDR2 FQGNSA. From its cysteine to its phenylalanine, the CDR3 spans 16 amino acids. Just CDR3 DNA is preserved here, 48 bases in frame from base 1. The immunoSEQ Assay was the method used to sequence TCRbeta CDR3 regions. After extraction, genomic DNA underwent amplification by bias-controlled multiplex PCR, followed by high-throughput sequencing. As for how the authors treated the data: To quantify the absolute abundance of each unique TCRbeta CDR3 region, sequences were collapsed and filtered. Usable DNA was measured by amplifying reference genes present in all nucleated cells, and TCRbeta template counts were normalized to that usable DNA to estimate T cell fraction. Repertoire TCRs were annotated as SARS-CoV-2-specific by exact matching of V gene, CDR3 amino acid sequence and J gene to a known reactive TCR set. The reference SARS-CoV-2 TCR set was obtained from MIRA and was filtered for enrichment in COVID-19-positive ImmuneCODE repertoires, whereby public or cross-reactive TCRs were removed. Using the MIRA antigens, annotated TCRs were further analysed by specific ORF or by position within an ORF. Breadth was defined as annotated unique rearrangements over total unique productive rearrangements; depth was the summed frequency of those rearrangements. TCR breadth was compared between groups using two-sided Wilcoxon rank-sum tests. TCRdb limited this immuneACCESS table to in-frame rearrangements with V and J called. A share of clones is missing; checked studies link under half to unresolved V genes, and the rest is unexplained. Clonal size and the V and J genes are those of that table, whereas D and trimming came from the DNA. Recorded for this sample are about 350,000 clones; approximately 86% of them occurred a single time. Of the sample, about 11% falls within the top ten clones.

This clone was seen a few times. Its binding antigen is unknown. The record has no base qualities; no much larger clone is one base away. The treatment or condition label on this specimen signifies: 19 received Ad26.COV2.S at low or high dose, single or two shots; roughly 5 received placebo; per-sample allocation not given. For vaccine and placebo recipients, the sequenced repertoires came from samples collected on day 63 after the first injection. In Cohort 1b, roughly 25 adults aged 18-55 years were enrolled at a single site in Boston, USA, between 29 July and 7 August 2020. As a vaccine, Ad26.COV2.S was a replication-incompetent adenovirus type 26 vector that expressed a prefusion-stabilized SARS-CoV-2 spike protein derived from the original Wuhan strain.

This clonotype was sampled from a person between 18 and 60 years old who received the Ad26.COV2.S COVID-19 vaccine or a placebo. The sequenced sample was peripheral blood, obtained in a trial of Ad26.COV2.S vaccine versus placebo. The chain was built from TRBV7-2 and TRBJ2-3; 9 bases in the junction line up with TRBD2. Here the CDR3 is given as CASSSNSGSGSDTQYF. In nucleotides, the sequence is TGTGCCAGCAGTTCTAATAGCGGGAGTGGGTCAGATACGCAGTATTTT.